This TCR beta chain was sequenced during a study of blood T cell repertoires in COVID-19. A note on this clone: This sample also contains other DNA sequences that code for the same CDR3.

The data were produced by immunoSEQ multiplex PCR, yet TCRdb's version contains in-frame clones alone and is incomplete. The table has approximately 330,000 clones, roughly 90% seen once; the top ten hold roughly a tenth. Trimming stripped 0 bases from V and 2 bases from J, with 3 bases between. This CDR3 comprises 12 residues. Germline V gives CDR1 SGHRS, CDR2 YFSETQ. This TCR derives from a man younger than 45 with COVID-19, enrolled during active disease. The chain joins TRBV5-1 to TRBJ2-7; D not resolved. Sequencing was done on a sample of peripheral blood. The CDR3 is CASSLGAYEQYF. CDR3 coding DNA: TGCGCCAGCAGCTTGGGAGCCTACGAGCAGTACTTC.